The clone carrying this T cell receptor beta chain was counted a few times. The antigen is unknown. TCRdb processed the RT-PCR reads anew with MiXCR; each CDR3 protein has one entry. The top ten clones hold approximately 12% of a sample with 500,000 to 650,000 distinct CDR3 sequences, 6.5% to 8% of them seen once. Per germline, CDR1 SEHNR and CDR2 FQNEAQ (reference sequence). V was trimmed by 5 bases and J by 7 bases, leaving 15 bases between them. The CDR3 sequence is 15 residues long. These data belong to a study of response to subunit inactivated influenza vaccine. Study observations and caveats: New T cells are recruited in small numbers by each seasonal influenza vaccination, according to the authors' suggestion.

The sequencing used PBMCs from blood, collected roughly 24 months after vaccination. The TCR comes from a man between 50 and 69 years old who received an inactivated influenza vaccine. The chain couples TRBV7-9 to TRBJ1-6, with D unresolved. The CDR3 spells CASSPPGSSNSPLHF. As DNA, the CDR3 is TGTGCCAGCAGCCCGCCGGGAAGCAGCAATTCACCCCTCCACTTT.